This TCR beta chain was identified in a study of blood T cells in healthy people across ages (dated by TCRdb to the mid-2010s). At the level of the whole study: In model experiments, template switching captured about one uniquely barcoded TCR beta cDNA molecule for every two T cells. Age-related changes in TCR beta repertoire diversity were measured in the study by deep sequencing normalized with unique cDNA molecular identifiers. The donors were split into four age groups: young (average 16 years), middle-aged (roughly 42), aged (over 55) and long-lived (approximately 80). For two donors (one aged 18 to 30 and one aged 80 or older), the study analyzed two additional independent replicas of 1 million unique cDNA reads from the same blood draw.

The approximately 41 donors, aged roughly 6 to 95 years, were systemically healthy Caucasian individuals from Russia. Approximately 11 milliliters of peripheral blood were drawn from each donor into EDTA-treated Vacutainer tubes. Ficoll-Paque density-gradient centrifugation was used to isolate PBMCs, with at least 7 million obtained per sample. Trizol reagent was used to extract total RNA from the PBMCs, yielding at least 6 micrograms per sample. The percentages of naive CD45RAhigh/CD27high T cells were determined by flow cytometry on a PBMC aliquot from every donor. There are a few counts of this clonotype. Which antigen it targets is not known. No much larger clonotype is one base removed from it; base qualities were not supplied. The library was prepared using 5' RACE. Instrument used: Illumina HiSeq 2500. A second roughly 7 to 11 cycle PCR used a sample-barcoded 5' primer and a J-beta primer mix. Each TCR beta cDNA molecule received a unique molecular identifier from a template-switch 5' adaptor carrying 12 random nucleotides. Each sample yielded at least 2.5 million CDR3-containing paired-end reads. All of the RNA was converted into first-strand cDNA using the Mint cDNA synthesis kit, with a TRBC-specific oligonucleotide serving as the primer. Following uracil-DNA glycosylase treatment, a first 18-cycle PCR with universal primers M1SS and BC2_uni_R was performed on all cDNA. The original methods were these. For normalization, 1 million high-quality reads were randomly selected from each sample, with every read carrying a distinct molecular identifier. Reads with shared molecular identifiers were discarded instead of being binned into consensus sequences. MiTCR, set to a Q25 quality threshold and the strictest error-elimination algorithm, was used for CDR3 identification, clonotype clustering and error correction. Lower-bound total TCR beta diversity was estimated with a nonparametric unseen species model using Euler transformation. The public reads were quality trimmed at Q25 with fastp and then assembled into clones with MiXCR by TCRdb, keeping productive beta chains. Under each unique CDR3 protein, matching rows form one entry showing the most common genes and DNA. TCRdb, rather than the study authors, made the V and J calls. Recorded for this sample are fewer than 650,000 distinct CDR3 sequences; roughly a quarter of them occurred a single time. In total, the top ten clones hold 3% to 4.5% of the sample.

CDR1 SGHAT and CDR2 FQNNGV were looked up in the germline V gene. A distance of 15 bases separates the germline ends of V and J, which lose 4 bases and 8 bases respectively. Taken from cysteine to phenylalanine, the CDR3 has 14 residues. Only CDR3 DNA is held: 42 bases, read in frame from base 1. What the study reported, not specific to this receptor: Because donor CMV infection status was unknown, age-related changes in expanded clonotypes were potentially confounded. As age increased, observed TCR beta diversity per million T cells dropped in a roughly linear way, and a significant reduction was already evident by age roughly 36. Estimates of total diversity based on one million sequenced T cells were regarded as lower bounds and as underestimates. Because profiling used bulk unsorted PBMCs, naive and antigen-experienced compartments could not be compared conclusively. A strong correlation was found between observed TCR beta diversity and the percentage of naive T cells measured by flow cytometry. Compared with the aged group, more naive CD4+ T cells, fewer expanded clones and increased TCR diversity were shown by the long-lived group, suggesting age selection.

In addition, the sample was reused for a study of T cells of mothers and their children. The second paper states: The donors were nine systemically healthy Caucasian individuals, made up of three mothers and their six children. cDNA synthesis used all of the extracted RNA, with approximately 1.6 ug of RNA in each 15 ul reaction. In the second PCR, the M1S primer added sample barcodes and 2-4 random nucleotides. Over 8 million TCR beta CDR3 reads came from each mother, compared with some 3.1 million reads from each child. TCR recombination output is similarly shaped by thymic selection in related and unrelated pairs, with a minor effect exerted by inherited differences. Normalized repertoire overlap was always slightly but never significantly higher in related than unrelated mother-child pairs. No persistent microchimeric T cell clones were detected, at a sensitivity of around 97 clones per million clonotypes. The study used deep NGS to compare TCR beta repertoires of mothers and children, seeking features distinguishing related mother-child pairs from unrelated individuals. On average, the children were 11 +/- 4 years old, while the mothers were about 37 +/- 4 years old. After adapters were ligated using NEBNext reagents, the libraries underwent 100+100 nt paired-end sequencing on an Illumina HiSeq 2000. To prevent cross-contamination, the mother and child libraries were prepared a month apart and were sequenced in separate runs. For each donor, somewhere between about 450,000 and 2,000,000 distinct TCR beta clonotypes were identified. Naive TCR beta clonotypes were estimated from low-frequency clonotypes matched to each donor's FACS-determined naive share, without sorting.

The V and J genes are TRBV11-2 and TRBJ2-1, with no confident D gene call. The material sequenced was blood. This receptor was identified in a boy younger than 10 in good health. The CDR3 protein is CASSYLSNVDEQFF. The bases are TGTGCCAGCAGCTATCTATCTAACGTGGATGAGCAGTTCTTC.